The 8 T cell receptor beta chains given below trace back to one sample, sequenced in a study of shared clonotypes between healthy human individuals. Clones were sequenced by immunoSEQ multiplex PCR, and TCRdb holds only the in-frame ones, with some missing. The table includes around 2.3 million clones, around 95% detected once. Sequences were obtained from naive CD4+ T cells sorted from blood. Subset noted: CD45RA+ positively selected. Receptor source: a man younger than 35 in good health.

The V call is TRBV28, the J call TRBJ1-2, with a weak D call TRBD1 (6 bases). CDR3 length: 12 amino acids. In germline, CDR1 is MDHEN, CDR2 SYDVKM. Trimming took off 4 bases at V and 8 bases at J, with 11 bases between the two ends. The CDR3 region is CASSSYREGYTF. CDR3 DNA sequence: TGTGCCAGCAGTTCCTACAGGGAGGGCTACACCTTC.

This clone has just one count. The gene calls are TRBV21-1 and TRBJ2-7; the table's D call, TRBD2, has no DNA check behind it. TRBV21-1 has pseudogene status. This CDR3 has 16 amino acids. This chain's CDR3 is CASSKFYNLVTYEQYF. As DNA, the CDR3 is TGTGCCAGCAGCAAATTCTACAATCTAGTCACCTACGAGCAGTACTTC.

Written as DNA, the CDR3 is TGTGCCAGCAGTGAAGGGATACCTTACGAGCAGTACTTC. Amino acid sequence: CASSEGIPYEQYF. The chain recombines TRBV2 with TRBJ2-7; no definite D call. Per germline, CDR1 SNHLY and CDR2 FYNNEI. The CDR3 sequence is 13 residues long. The V gene lost 1 base and the J gene lost 4 bases, with 8 bases spanning the gap.

The chain has TRBV6-5 and TRBJ1-5; TRBD1 might be the D (6 bases). Trimming cost V 6 bases and J 2 bases, with 14 bases left between them. CDR1 is MNHEY and CDR2 is SVGAGI in the germline V gene. This CDR3 has 15 residues. The DNA for the CDR3 is TGTGCCAGCAGCCCCTCAGGGGCTGGCAATCAGCCCCAGCATTTT. Protein: CASSPSGAGNQPQHF.

The chain combines TRBV7-8 with TRBJ2-2; D unresolved. Deletions cut 3 bases from V and 2 bases from J, with 7 bases between. The CDR3 covers 14 residues. Looked up from germline, CDR1 is SGHVS and CDR2 is FQNEAQ. CDR3: CASSLGDNTGELFF. Here the CDR3 DNA reads TGTGCCAGCAGCTTGGGCGATAACACCGGGGAGCTGTTTTTT.

This chain's CDR3 is CASSLGDYGYTF. CDR3 in DNA: TGTGCCAGCAGCTTAGGCGACTATGGCTACACCTTC. J is TRBJ1-2 and V is TRBV7-3; D not certain. V was pared by 2 bases and J by 3 bases, with 4 bases between. The CDR3 has 12 residues. Germline V gives CDR1 SGHTA, CDR2 FQGTGA.

In its sample, this clone was seen once. This chain connects TRBV7-2 to TRBJ2-3; the match to TRBD2 covers 7 bases. The germline gives CDR1 SGHTA, CDR2 FQGNSA. The J segment lost 7 bases and the V segment lost 5 bases, leaving 18 bases of the junction unmatched. The CDR3 extends over 17 amino acids. The CDR3 sequence is CASSASTAGPSLNTQYF. CDR3 sequence (DNA): TGTGCCAGCAGCGCCTCGACAGCGGGACCGTCACTAAATACGCAGTATTTT.

In regard to this clone: The germline gene is not matched at one end of the junction; a read error may be the cause. As DNA, the CDR3 is TGTGCTAGCAGCCGAAGGGTCGGGGACTACTACGAGCAGTACTTC. Translating gives CASSRRVGDYYEQYF. The chain carries TRBV7-7 and TRBJ2-7; 7 bases line up with TRBD2. Germline V lookup: CDR1 SSHAT, CDR2 FNYEAQ (reference sequence). CDR3 size: 15 residues.